This is a list of T cell receptor beta chains from one sample in a study of blood T cell repertoires in COVID-19. Produced via immunoSEQ multiplex PCR; TCRdb's table is partial and in-frame only. The table shows under 200,000 clones, with roughly 88% occurring only once. Sequencing was performed on peripheral blood. The receptors come from a man aged 18 to 29 with COVID-19, enrolled during active disease. Each CDR3 is given with its conserved first and last residue. Fields, in order: CDR3 DNA, CDR3 protein, V gene, J gene, D gene, clone size, CDR3 length. The D gene is left open where the match is weak. Expanded clones are given a class, and other clones once, few, many or no size at all.

DNA: TGTGCCAGTAGTATGGGGGGGATTTCCACTGAAGCTTTCTTT
CDR3: CASSMGGISTEAFF
V: TRBV19
J: TRBJ1-1
D: NA
size: NA
length: 14

DNA: TGTGCCAGCAGTTTATATCCTTACAGGACCACAGATACGCAGTATTTT
CDR3: CASSLYPYRTTDTQYF
V: TRBV27
J: TRBJ2-3
D: NA
size: NA
length: 16

DNA: TGTGCCAGCACCCCTTGGACAGGACACTATGGCTACACCTTC
CDR3: CASTPWTGHYGYTF
V: TRBV27
J: TRBJ1-2
D: TRBD1
size: NA
length: 14

DNA: TGTGCCAGCAGCTACCGGGACAACCCCTACGAGCAGTACTTC
CDR3: CASSYRDNPYEQYF
V: TRBV5-4
J: TRBJ2-7
D: NA
size: NA
length: 14

DNA: TGTGCCACCGAGGGACAGGGACTCTACGAGCAGTACTTC
CDR3: CATEGQGLYEQYF
V: TRBV6-5
J: TRBJ2-7
D: TRBD1
size: NA
length: 13

DNA: TGTGCCAGTAGCGGGAGGGCCAACACCGGGGAGCTGTTTTTT
CDR3: CASSGRANTGELFF
V: TRBV6-5
J: TRBJ2-2
D: TRBD2
size: once
length: 14

DNA: TGTGCCAGCAGCTACGGGGAGAGGTACGAGCAGTACTTC
CDR3: CASSYGERYEQYF
V: TRBV11-3
J: TRBJ2-7
D: NA
size: NA
length: 13

DNA: TGTGCCAGCAGCCGAGGCACTGAAGCTTTCTTT
CDR3: CASSRGTEAFF
V: TRBV6-5
J: TRBJ1-1
D: NA
size: NA
length: 11

DNA: TGTGCCAGCAGCTTAGAATTGAGCTCCTACAATGAGCAGTTCTTC
CDR3: CASSLELSSYNEQFF
V: TRBV11-2
J: TRBJ2-1
D: NA
size: NA
length: 15

DNA: TGTGCCAGCAGCCAATTCAGAGGTGAAGCTTTCTTT
CDR3: CASSQFRGEAFF
V: TRBV3-1/TRBV3-2
J: TRBJ1-1
D: NA
size: NA
length: 12

DNA: TGTGCCAGCAGTTTAATGAGCGGCTACGAGCAGTACTTC
CDR3: CASSLMSGYEQYF
V: TRBV12-3/TRBV12-4
J: TRBJ2-7
D: NA
size: NA
length: 13

DNA: TGTGCCAGCAGCCGCGGGGGCACTGAAGCTTTCTTT
CDR3: CASSRGGTEAFF
V: TRBV5-4
J: TRBJ1-1
D: NA
size: NA
length: 12

DNA: TGTGCCAGCCATATTAGAAACACCGGGGAGCTGTTTTTT
CDR3: CASHIRNTGELFF
V: TRBV28
J: TRBJ2-2
D: NA
size: NA
length: 13

DNA: TGTGCCAGCAGTTTCCCGGGAATCCAAGAGACCCAGTACTTC
CDR3: CASSFPGIQETQYF
V: TRBV6-6
J: TRBJ2-5
D: NA
size: NA
length: 14

DNA: TGTGCCAGCAGTTACGGTGGCAGACAGCCCCAGCATTTT
CDR3: CASSYGGRQPQHF
V: TRBV6-2/TRBV6-3
J: TRBJ1-5
D: NA
size: few
length: 13

DNA: TGTGCCAGCAGCCAAGGGGGACTAGGAGATGAGCAGTTCTTC
CDR3: CASSQGGLGDEQFF
V: TRBV14
J: TRBJ2-1
D: TRBD2
size: NA
length: 14

DNA: TGTGCCAGCAGTTTCCCCCGGGGGGGATCCGGGGGGCTGTACTTC
CDR3: CASSFPRGGSGGLYF
V: TRBV28
J: TRBJ2-7
D: TRBD2
size: NA
length: 15